The clone carrying this TCR beta chain was counted once. This record belongs to a study of blood T cell repertoires in COVID-19. The V end lost 6 bases, the J end lost 8 bases, and 13 bases lay between the germline ends. The CDR3 is 12 residues long. The data were produced by immunoSEQ multiplex PCR, yet TCRdb's version contains in-frame clones alone and is incomplete. The sample records about 150,000 clones, about 83% being singletons. This TCR came from an older woman with COVID-19, enrolled during active disease. The chain links TRBV12-3 or TRBV12-4 to TRBJ1-1, with D possibly being TRBD1 (6 bases). The sequenced material came from peripheral blood. The CDR3 DNA reads as TGTGCCAGCAGATCGGGACACAACGAAGCTTTCTTT. The encoded protein is CASRSGHNEAFF.